This T cell receptor (beta chain) was sequenced during a study of blood T cell repertoires in COVID-19. This clone was recorded once. Assay used: immunoSEQ multiplex PCR; TCRdb lists only in-frame clones, some missing. This table holds 250,000 to 300,000 clones, 89% found once. Trimming took 3 bases from V and 7 from J; bases not matched to a gene: 8. CDR3 length: 16 residues. Germline CDR1 and CDR2: LGHNA and YSLEER. The specimen was PBMCs or T cells enriched from blood (not recorded which). This sequence was found in a woman aged 35 to 49 who had recovered from COVID-19. The V and J genes are TRBV4-3 and TRBJ2-1; 11 nucleotides line up with TRBD2. Here the CDR3 DNA reads TGCGCCAGCAGCCAGGCCGGGACTAGCGGACTGAATGAGCAGTTCTTC. Amino acids: CASSQAGTSGLNEQFF.